The 9 T cell receptor beta chains below come from one sample, sequenced in a study of T cell repertoires in cytomegalovirus infection. TCRdb re-analysed the reads in MiXCR, keeping a single row per CDR3 protein. Here the sample spans around 200,000 distinct CDR3 sequences, 35% to 45% being singletons. Their antigens are not known. Specimen: CD8+ T cells from cultured PBMCs, collected from culture after CMV antigen stimulation. All receptors derive from a human donor in good health (CMV status not recorded). Some clones in this sample may be carry-over from other donors' samples.

This clonotype was picked up one time. The chain combines TRBV6-8 with TRBJ1-5; no reliable D call. Trimming took off 5 bases at V and 7 bases at J, with 15 bases between the two ends. The CDR3 sequence is 14 residues long. The germline gives CDR1 MNHGY, CDR2 SAAAGT. The CDR3, as DNA: TGTGCCAGCAGTCCCGACGCCAACGGGCAGCCCCAGCATTTT. Translation gives CASSPDANGQPQHF.

The chain combines TRBV6-1 with TRBJ2-2; 7 nucleotides match TRBD1. CDR3 length equals 20 residues. Germline V lookup: CDR1 MNHNS, CDR2 SASEGT. V lost 2 bases, J lost 0 bases, and 15 bases stayed unmatched. The CDR3 reads CASSEISMPGGFSNTGELFF. The CDR3 nucleotides read TGTGCCAGCAGTGAAATCTCTATGCCAGGGGGATTTTCGAACACCGGGGAGCTGTTTTTT.

The chain combines TRBV30 with TRBJ2-5; 8 bases align to TRBD2. Per germline, CDR1 GTSNPN and CDR2 SVGIG (reference sequence). This CDR3 has 13 amino acids. Germline trimming cut 5 bases from V and 4 bases from J; bases unmatched to any gene: 6. The CDR3 sequence: CAWGGGNGETQYF. The CDR3 nucleotides are TGTGCCTGGGGCGGGGGGAATGGAGAGACCCAGTACTTC.

CDR3 sequence reads: CASSASGGIETQYF. CDR3 nucleotides: TGTGCCAGCAGTGCCTCTGGGGGGATAGAGACCCAGTACTTC. J is TRBJ2-5 and V is TRBV7-3; D perhaps matches TRBD2 (6 bases). The CDR3 is made up of 14 amino acids. V was clipped by 6 bases and J by 4 bases, with 15 bases between them. CDR1 is SGHTA, CDR2 FQGTGA, per germline.

There are a few counts of this clonotype. The rearrangement links TRBV7-8 to TRBJ1-1; D perhaps matches TRBD1 (6 bases). The CDR3 is 15 residues long. The ends were cut back, 3 bases at V and 1 base at J, with 12 bases in the middle. CDR1 and CDR2 (germline): SGHVS, FQNEAQ. The CDR3 protein is CASSFRDITNTEAFF. The CDR3 nucleotides are TGTGCCAGCAGCTTCAGGGACATTACGAACACTGAAGCTTTCTTT. The complete variable domain, with remaining parts taken from reference TRBV7-8 and TRBJ1-1, reads GAGVSQSPRYKVAKRGQDVALRCDPISGHVSLFWYQQALGQGPEFLTYFQNEAQLDKSGLPSDRFFAERPEGSVSTLKIQRTQQEDSAVYLCASSFRDITNTEAFFGQGTRLTVV.

J is TRBJ2-1 and V is TRBV14; maybe TRBD2 (6 bases). From germline, CDR1 is SGHDN and CDR2 FVKESK. The length of the CDR3 is 14 residues. The V end was cut by 9 bases, the J end by 8 bases, with 20 bases between. The chain's CDR3 is CASTRAGRIDEQFF. The DNA of the CDR3 is TGTGCCAGTACTAGGGCAGGGAGGATAGATGAGCAGTTCTTC.

V gene TRBV19 combines with J gene TRBJ2-7; 7 bases agree with TRBD1. This CDR3 is built from 16 residues. CDR1 LNHDA and CDR2 SQIVND come from the germline V gene (reference sequence). V dropped 3 bases and J dropped 2; count of bases not matched to a gene: 10. The CDR3 sequence: CASSMGTEGAAYEQYF. In DNA, the CDR3 is TGTGCCAGTAGTATGGGGACCGAGGGGGCAGCCTACGAGCAGTACTTC.

The V and J genes are TRBV2 and TRBJ1-2, with D tentatively TRBD1 (5 bases). V lost 8 bases to trimming and J lost 8 bases, with 15 bases between them. This CDR3 has 12 amino acids. From germline, CDR1 is SNHLY and CDR2 FYNNEI. The CDR3 region is CASDRGTRGYTF. In DNA form, the CDR3 reads TGTGCCAGCGACCGGGGGACTCGGGGCTACACCTTC.

The CDR3 protein is CASSLASGNNEQFF. DNA of the CDR3: TGTGCCAGCAGTTTGGCTAGCGGCAACAATGAGCAGTTCTTC. The chain links TRBV28 to TRBJ2-1; 7 bases align to TRBD2. The CDR3 has 14 residues. J lost 5 bases, V lost 3 bases, and 4 bases had no gene match. Looked up from germline, CDR1 is MDHEN and CDR2 is SYDVKM.